The 21 T cell receptor beta chains below all came from one sample that was sequenced in a study of monozygotic twins with inflammatory bowel disease. From its re-call of the 5' RACE reads, TCRdb lists each CDR3 protein once, without DNA. The sample's table shows a few hundred thousand distinct CDR3 sequences. Sequenced input: blood. Receptors were obtained from a human donor with ulcerative colitis or Crohn's disease, or a healthy co-twin of an affected twin (not recorded which).

V gene TRBV5-5 combines with J gene TRBJ1-1; as DNA is missing, the TRBD1 call by TCRdb cannot be tested. The CDR3 runs to 16 residues. The germline CDR1 and CDR2 sequences are SGHKS and YYEKEE (reference sequence). This CDR3 reads CASSLGPGATNTEAFF.

This chain uses TRBV4-1 with TRBJ1-1; with no DNA, the TCRdb D assignment of TRBD1 cannot be verified. This CDR3 comprises 17 residues. CDR1 is MGHRA and CDR2 is YSYEKL in the germline V gene. CDR3 protein: CASSTRTRQGANTEAFF.

The chain recombines TRBV6-5 with TRBJ2-7; the D gene TCRdb calls, TRBD1, cannot be checked with no DNA. The CDR3 length is 13 residues. The germline gives CDR1 MNHEY, CDR2 SVGAGI. CDR3 amino acids: CASRRGQSYEQYF.

The V and J genes are TRBV5-6 and TRBJ2-6; TCRdb's D call, TRBD1, is unchecked because there is no DNA. The CDR3 is made up of 16 amino acids. CDR1 and CDR2 from the germline V gene are SGHDT and YYEEEE. The CDR3 here is CASSFFFSGTGSVLTF.

CDR3 region: CASSLVGRGSYGYTF. The V and J genes are TRBV5-6 and TRBJ1-2; as DNA is missing, the TRBD1 call by TCRdb cannot be tested. Germline V lookup: CDR1 SGHDT, CDR2 YYEEEE. This CDR3 is built from 15 residues.

V is TRBV5-1 and J is TRBJ1-2. The CDR3 is 15 amino acids. Germline-derived CDR1 and CDR2 are SGHRS and YFSETQ. This CDR3 reads CASSLDSGLNYGYTF. Filled out from reference TRBV5-1 and TRBJ1-2, the complete variable domain reads KAGVTQTPRYLIKTRGQQVTLSCSPISGHRSVSWYQQTPGQGLQFLFEYFSETQRNKGNFPGRFSGRQFSNSRSEMNVSTLELGDSALYLCASSLDSGLNYGYTFGSGTRLTVV.

This CDR3 is CASSLVPTREGNTEAFF. This chain uses TRBV5-1 with TRBJ1-1. Germline CDR1 SGHRS, CDR2 YFSETQ. There are 17 residues in the CDR3.

The chain couples TRBV13 to TRBJ2-7; checking the TCRdb D call of TRBD1 is not possible without DNA. This CDR3 has 16 residues. Germline CDR1 is PRHDT and CDR2 is FYEKMQ (reference sequence). The CDR3 is CASSLGETGAPGEQYF.

The chain recombines TRBV20-1 with TRBJ1-5. This CDR3 is built from 15 residues. Germline CDR1 reads DFQATT; CDR2 reads SNEGSKA (reference sequence). CDR3 protein: CSADIYGGGNQPQHF.

This chain uses TRBV9 with TRBJ2-1. The germline V gene encodes CDR1 SGDLS and CDR2 YYNGEE. This CDR3 is built from 13 residues. The CDR3: CASSVAGNNEQFF.

The chain joins TRBV20-1 to TRBJ2-1; the D call of TRBD2 rests on TCRdb alone, since no DNA is present to check it. Germline V gives CDR1 DFQATT, CDR2 SNEGSKA (reference sequence). The CDR3 is made up of 15 amino acids. CDR3 residues: CSAKQGGLEYNEQFF.

V gene TRBV29-1 combines with J gene TRBJ1-1; TCRdb calls TRBD1, which cannot be checked without DNA. This CDR3 is 14 amino acids long. CDR1 and CDR2 (germline): SQVTM, ANQGSEA. The CDR3: CSAPKGPDTTEAFF.

The genes are TRBV5-1 and TRBJ2-1; TCRdb designates TRBD1, a call that cannot be tested without DNA. Germline values: CDR1 SGHRS, CDR2 YFSETQ. This CDR3 is built from 14 residues. CDR3 protein: CASRWQGGYNEQFF.

The rearrangement uses TRBV6-5 and TRBJ2-2; the D call from TCRdb, TRBD1, cannot be confirmed without DNA. Germline V gene lookup returns CDR1 MNHEY and CDR2 SVGAGI. CDR3 length: 16 residues. This CDR3 is CASSYGRGADTGELFF.

The V gene is TRBV12-5, the J gene TRBJ2-5. Per the germline V gene, CDR1 is LGHNT and CDR2 is FRNRAP. The CDR3 has 12 amino acids. CDR3 sequence: CASARHDETQYF.

CDR3 residues: CASSWGSTSGAYEQYF. The V call is TRBV5-1, the J call TRBJ2-7; TCRdb outputs TRBD2, but without DNA this stays unchecked. CDR1 SGHRS and CDR2 YFSETQ come from the germline V gene. CDR3 length: 16 amino acids.

The chain carries TRBV9 and TRBJ2-5; the TCRdb call, TRBD2, lacks DNA for checking. The CDR3 has 15 residues. Germline V gives CDR1 SGDLS, CDR2 YYNGEE. The CDR3 here is CASSPRGADQETQYF.

The chain uses TRBV3-1 and TRBJ1-1. The CDR3 spans 14 residues. The germline V gene has CDR1 LGHDT and CDR2 YNNKEL (reference sequence). The CDR3 protein is CASSPTGIYTEAFF. Full variable domain (rest looked up from reference TRBV3-1 and TRBJ1-1): DTAVSQTPKYLVTQMGNDKSIKCEQNLGHDTMYWYKQDSKKFLKIMFSYNNKELIINETVPNRFSPKSPDKAHLNLHINSLELGDSAVYFCASSPTGIYTEAFFGQGTRLTVV.

V is TRBV12-3 or TRBV12-4 and J is TRBJ1-1; the D call of TRBD1 rests on TCRdb alone, since no DNA is present to check it. This CDR3 region has 14 residues. The CDR3 is CASSLPPAVIEAFF.

The rearrangement joins TRBV19 to TRBJ1-5; TCRdb lists TRBD1, though no DNA is available to test this call. The V gene's germline CDR1 is LNHDA and CDR2 SQIVND (reference sequence). The CDR3 is made up of 16 amino acids. CDR3 protein: CAISGQGGIPGQPQHF.

The chain combines TRBV2 with TRBJ2-7; TCRdb gives TRBD1 as the D gene, but with no DNA this cannot be confirmed. This CDR3 comprises 14 residues. CDR1 and CDR2 (germline): SNHLY, FYNNEI. This CDR3 reads CASSGDGTGVEQYF.